These T cell receptor beta chains were read from a single sample in a study of T cell changes during pregnancy in multiple sclerosis. Some clones are missing from TCRdb's copy, which holds only in-frame ones; the method was immunoSEQ multiplex PCR. The sample consists of tens of thousands of clones, just under 95% of them appearing once. The sequences come from peripheral blood, collected in the first trimester of pregnancy. Receptors were obtained from a female donor with multiple sclerosis, enrolled in a pregnancy study. CDR3s include the opening cysteine and the closing phenylalanine or tryptophan. A D gene is named only where the DNA matches it firmly. Part of the rows lack a size; the others show once, few, many or a class for expanded clones.

v_gene: TRBV2
d_gene: TRBD2
abundance: -
j_gene: TRBJ2-6
CDR3nt: TGTGCCAGCAGGGGGGGGGACCCTGGGGCCAACGTCCTGACTTTC
CDR3aa: CASRGGDPGANVLTF

v_gene: TRBV28
d_gene: TRBD1
abundance: -
j_gene: TRBJ1-2
CDR3nt: TGTGCCAGCAGCTGGGACAGCACTAACTATGGCTACACCTTC
CDR3aa: CASSWDSTNYGYTF

v_gene: TRBV2
d_gene: TRBD1
abundance: -
j_gene: TRBJ1-4
CDR3nt: TGTGCCAGCAGTGGGGGCCGGGACAGGGATCCGGCAACTAATGAAAAACTGTTTTTT
CDR3aa: CASSGGRDRDPATNEKLFF

v_gene: TRBV6-5
d_gene: -
abundance: -
j_gene: TRBJ1-1
CDR3nt: TGTGCCAGCAGTTACCGCGACAGACTTGAAGCTTTCTTT
CDR3aa: CASSYRDRLEAFF

v_gene: TRBV9
d_gene: TRBD1
abundance: once
j_gene: TRBJ1-3
CDR3nt: TGTGCCAGCAGCGTAAGACAGGGGGCCTCTGGAAACACCATATATTTT
CDR3aa: CASSVRQGASGNTIYF

v_gene: TRBV6-1
d_gene: -
abundance: -
j_gene: TRBJ2-1
CDR3nt: TGTGCCAGCAGTGAAGGCCGGTTTTCGCAGTTCTTC
CDR3aa: CASSEGRFSQFF

v_gene: TRBV2
d_gene: TRBD1
abundance: -
j_gene: TRBJ2-1
CDR3nt: TGTGCCAGCTTACCACCGGGACAGGGGTACAATGAGCAGTTCTTC
CDR3aa: CASLPPGQGYNEQFF

v_gene: TRBV4-1
d_gene: TRBD1
abundance: -
j_gene: TRBJ1-2
CDR3nt: TGCGCCAGCAGCCAAGATCCAGGACAGGGATCCTATGGCTACACCTTC
CDR3aa: CASSQDPGQGSYGYTF

v_gene: TRBV2
d_gene: TRBD2
abundance: -
j_gene: TRBJ2-5
CDR3nt: TGTGCCAGCAGTGAAGAGGGACTAGCCAAAGAGACCCAGTACTTC
CDR3aa: CASSEEGLAKETQYF

v_gene: TRBV11-3
d_gene: TRBD1
abundance: -
j_gene: TRBJ1-1
CDR3nt: TGTGCCAGCAGCCCCGGGACAGACACTGAAGCTTTCTTT
CDR3aa: CASSPGTDTEAFF

v_gene: TRBV28
d_gene: TRBD2
abundance: -
j_gene: TRBJ2-2
CDR3nt: TGTGCCAGCAGTTCCCCCCCCGGGACTAGCGGGAGACTGGACACCGGGGAGCTGTTTTTT
CDR3aa: CASSSPPGTSGRLDTGELFF